One sample yielded the 11 T cell receptor beta chains listed below, sequenced in a study of shared clonotypes between healthy human individuals. TCRdb's copy holds only in-frame clones and misses some; the assay was immunoSEQ multiplex PCR. The sample has about 2,500,000 clones, approximately 94% seen once. The sample was naive CD4+ T cells sorted from blood. Subset given: CD45RA+ positively selected. The receptors shown here come from a man aged 18 to 35 in good health.

This sequence joins TRBV28 and TRBJ1-6; TRBD1 aligns across 7 bases. CDR3 length: 14 residues. The germline gives CDR1 MDHEN, CDR2 SYDVKM. V was pared by 6 bases and J by 5 bases, with 4 bases of the junction left unmatched. The CDR3 nucleotides read TGTGCCAGCAGGGCCGGGACAGATAATTCACCCCTCCACTTT. It yields the protein CASRAGTDNSPLHF.

The V call is TRBV5-1, the J call TRBJ1-3; D remains unclear. This CDR3 spans 13 amino acids. Per the germline V gene, CDR1 is SGHRS and CDR2 is YFSETQ. Trimming cost V 9 bases and J 3 bases, with 13 bases left between them. The DNA for the CDR3 is TGCGCCAAATGGGGTGCCAGTGGAAACACCATATATTTT. Translation gives CAKWGASGNTIYF.

The chain recombines TRBV5-1 with TRBJ2-7; D unclear. The V and J ends lost 0 bases and 2 bases respectively, with 12 bases between them. The germline gives CDR1 SGHRS, CDR2 YFSETQ. The CDR3 totals 15 residues. The CDR3 sequence is CASSLDGLNPYEQYF. DNA for the CDR3: TGCGCCAGCAGCTTGGACGGCCTTAACCCCTACGAGCAGTACTTC. Looking up the rest from reference TRBV5-1 and TRBJ2-7 gives the full variable domain: KAGVTQTPRYLIKTRGQQVTLSCSPISGHRSVSWYQQTPGQGLQFLFEYFSETQRNKGNFPGRFSGRQFSNSRSEMNVSTLELGDSALYLCASSLDGLNPYEQYFGPGTRLTVT.

In DNA form, the CDR3 reads TGTGCCACCTCAGACCCGGGCAGGGGGCCGTACGAGCAGTACTTC. This sequence encodes CATSDPGRGPYEQYF. This chain connects TRBV19 to TRBJ2-7; 8 bases match TRBD1. V shed 10 bases, J shed 4 bases, and the junction held 15 bases outside the gene matches. Germline assignment: CDR1 LNHDA and CDR2 SQIVND (reference sequence). CDR3 size: 15 residues.

The J gene is TRBJ2-7, the V gene TRBV2, with D perhaps matching TRBD1 (6 bases). The CDR3 covers 13 residues. Per the germline V gene, CDR1 is SNHLY and CDR2 is FYNNEI. V dropped 7 bases and J dropped 1 base, with 11 bases sitting between them. The CDR3 reads CASKIGQSYEQYF. CDR3 sequence (DNA): TGTGCCAGCAAGATTGGACAGTCCTACGAGCAGTACTTC.

This chain links TRBV2 with TRBJ2-6; D unclear. The CDR3 runs 15 residues. The germline CDR1 and CDR2 sequences are SNHLY and FYNNEI. Trimming removed 0 bases at V and 2 bases at J, with 5 bases between. The DNA for the CDR3 is TGTGCCAGCAGTGAAGCGCTTCCTGGGGCCAACGTCCTGACTTTC. It is translated as CASSEALPGANVLTF.

The rearrangement uses TRBV18 and TRBJ2-2; 8 positions match TRBD1. Germline lookup yields CDR1 KGHSH and CDR2 LQKENI. The CDR3 length is 15 residues. The trim removed 3 bases at V and 5 bases at J, leaving 5 bases unmatched. The CDR3 DNA is TGTGCCAGCTCACCGGCGACAGGGGTAACCGGGGAGCTGTTTTTT. Translation gives CASSPATGVTGELFF.

The CDR3 here is CASSLGEQGTSDTQYF. The CDR3 nucleotides are TGCGCCAGCAGCTTGGGAGAACAGGGGACATCAGATACGCAGTATTTT. V and J are TRBV5-1 and TRBJ2-3; 7 positions agree with TRBD1. The CDR3 covers 16 residues. Looked up from germline, CDR1 is SGHRS and CDR2 is YFSETQ. Unmatched junction bases numbered 8, after V lost 0 bases and J lost 4 bases.

This clone was picked up a small number of times. Other DNA sequences of this sample code for an identical CDR3. The CDR3 DNA is TGTGCCATCAGTGAGTTGGGCAATCAGCCCCAGCATTTT. The encoded protein is CAISELGNQPQHF. The chain couples TRBV10-3 to TRBJ1-5; D is ambiguous. In germline, CDR1 is ENHRY, CDR2 SYGVKD. The CDR3 is made up of 13 amino acids. V was cut by 1 base and J by 2 bases, with 3 bases left in between.

J is TRBJ1-1 and V is TRBV2; D possibly corresponds to TRBD1 (5 bases). Per germline, CDR1 SNHLY and CDR2 FYNNEI. V lost 4 bases and J 7 bases, leaving 19 bases between the germline ends. The CDR3 is 15 amino acids. The CDR3 region has the DNA TGTGCCAGCAGTGTCGCCCAGACAGCTACTTTTGAAGCTTTCTTT. Amino acid sequence: CASSVAQTATFEAFF.

The rearrangement uses TRBV25-1 and TRBJ2-5; perhaps TRBD1 as D (5 bases). This CDR3 has 14 residues. Germline V CDR1 and CDR2: MGHDK, SYGVNS. The V end lost 2 bases, the J end lost 7 bases, and 14 bases lay between the germline ends. CDR3 in DNA: TGTGCCAGCAGTGAACAGGGAAAAGTGGGGACCCAGTACTTC. Protein product: CASSEQGKVGTQYF.